The subject of this entry is one T cell receptor beta chain. Antigen specificity is unknown. The repertoire was sequenced with immunoSEQ multiplex PCR; TCRdb's copy has only in-frame clones and lacks some. Of around 50,000 clones listed, roughly 85% are singletons. The data derive from a study of OX40 agonist ivuxolimab in advanced cancers. On the study more broadly: Patients received intravenous ivuxolimab every 2 weeks at 0.01 to 10 mg/kg.

Study outcomes and limitations: Certain nonresponders likewise exhibited a low normalized T-cell clonal expansion. People who partly responded at 0.1-3.0 mg/kg had some of the least clonal expansion seen. Antigen specificity of clonally expanded peripheral T cells was not established.

This material consisted of CD4+ or CD8+ T cells sorted from blood, taken in a trial of the OX40 agonist ivuxolimab. This TCR came from an adult with an advanced solid tumor such as melanoma, head and neck, liver or kidney cancer.

CDR3 sequence: CASSEGVGEQYF. The CDR3 DNA reads as TGTGCCAGCAGTGAGGGGGTAGGCGAGCAGTACTTC. The gene calls are TRBV2 and TRBJ2-7, with D tentatively TRBD1 or TRBD2 (5 bases each). Trimming took off 3 bases at V and 6 bases at J, with 9 bases between the two ends. The germline CDR1 and CDR2 sequences are SNHLY and FYNNEI. The CDR3 totals 12 residues.